The 9 T cell receptor beta chains in this list originate from one sample, sequenced in a study of cytotoxic CD8 clonotypes in ibrutinib-treated CLL. This table comes from immunoSEQ multiplex PCR, and its TCRdb copy is limited to in-frame clones, with some not included. The sample has about 39,000 clones, 65% to 70% seen once. This sample comprised PBMCs, obtained at disease progression, from a patient treated with ibrutinib. The origin of the receptors is a human donor with chronic lymphocytic leukemia.

V usage is TRBV9 and J usage is TRBJ2-7; D may correspond to TRBD1 or TRBD2 (6 bases each). The germline V and J ends were trimmed by 0 bases and 2 bases, with 18 bases remaining between them. The CDR3 is 17 amino acids. Germline values: CDR1 SGDLS, CDR2 YYNGEE. CDR3 protein: CASSVVPGAVGPYEQYF. CDR3 bases: TGTGCCAGCAGCGTAGTACCGGGGGCGGTAGGGCCCTACGAGCAGTACTTC.

This CDR3 is CASSGSLDTQYF. Written as DNA, the CDR3 is TGTGCCAGCAGCGGGAGTCTAGATACGCAGTATTTT. The V call is TRBV9, the J call TRBJ2-3; no definite D call. CDR3 length: 12 amino acids. Trimming stripped 3 bases from V and 5 bases from J, with 7 bases between. Germline V gene data show CDR1 as SGDLS and CDR2 as YYNGEE.

This clone was seen only a few times. This chain joins TRBV27 and TRBJ2-7; TRBD1 matches at 9 bases. The V gene end was trimmed by 5 bases and the J gene end by 3 bases; junction bases not matched to a gene: 14. The CDR3 is 17 amino acids. Germline lookup yields CDR1 MNHEY and CDR2 SMNVEV (reference sequence). The CDR3 spells CASSPYPIRDRDYEQYF. In nucleotides, the CDR3 is TGTGCCAGCAGTCCATACCCTATCCGGGACAGGGACTACGAGCAGTACTTC.

V is TRBV30 and J is TRBJ2-7; 7 nucleotides agree with TRBD2. Trimming at V came to 5 bases and at J to 2 bases, leaving 9 bases not matched to a gene. The CDR3 spans 14 residues. CDR1 is GTSNPN and CDR2 is SVGIG in the germline V gene (reference sequence). For the CDR3, the DNA is TGTGCCTGGGGCTTCGGGGGAGGGCCCTACGAGCAGTACTTC. Translating gives CAWGFGGGPYEQYF. Drawing the rest from reference TRBV30 and TRBJ2-7, the complete variable domain is SQTIHQWPATLVQPVGSPLSLECTVEGTSNPNLYWYRQAAGRGLQLLFYSVGIGQISSEVPQNLSASRPQDRQFILSSKKLLLSDSGFYLCAWGFGGGPYEQYFGPGTRLTVT.

The V call is TRBV5-1, the J call TRBJ1-1; TRBD1 aligns across 8 bases. The trim removed 0 bases at V and 2 bases at J, leaving 3 bases unmatched. The CDR3 contains 15 residues. Germline V gene sequence: CDR1 SGHRS, CDR2 YFSETQ. This CDR3 reads CASSLVQGANTEAFF. The CDR3 coding sequence is TGCGCCAGCAGCTTGGTTCAGGGGGCCAACACTGAAGCTTTCTTT.

The chain joins TRBV5-6 to TRBJ2-5, with D possibly being TRBD1 (6 bases). From germline, CDR1 is SGHDT and CDR2 YYEEEE. The CDR3 is 13 amino acids. Trimming took off 4 bases at V and 5 bases at J, with 12 bases between the two ends. CDR3 in amino acids: CASSGDRSETQYF. The CDR3 DNA follows: TGTGCCAGCAGCGGCGACAGGTCGGAGACCCAGTACTTC.

This sequence joins TRBV6-5 and TRBJ1-2, with D hard to call. The length of the CDR3 is 16 residues. Germline lookup yields CDR1 MNHEY and CDR2 SVGAGI. Trimming shortened V by 3 bases and J by 4 bases, and 18 bases separated the two germline ends. The CDR3 protein is CASSYMAGPIAYGYTF. CDR3 coding DNA: TGTGCCAGCAGTTATATGGCAGGCCCAATAGCCTATGGCTACACCTTC.

The DNA of the CDR3 is TGCGCCAGCAAATCATCCACAAACACAGATACGCAGTATTTT. Translated, it gives CASKSSTNTDTQYF. This sequence joins TRBV5-1 and TRBJ2-3; no clear D. Per germline, CDR1 SGHRS and CDR2 YFSETQ. V lost 6 bases, J lost 2 bases, and 13 bases lay in between. The CDR3 contains 14 residues.

The rearrangement links TRBV6-5 to TRBJ1-1; D gene unclear. Germline CDR1 and CDR2: MNHEY and SVGAGI. V gave up 6 bases and J gave up 9 bases, with 17 bases separating them. This CDR3 has 13 residues. CDR3 sequence reads: CASRPQASTQAFF. CDR3 coding DNA: TGTGCCAGCAGACCCCAAGCCTCAACTCAAGCTTTCTTT.